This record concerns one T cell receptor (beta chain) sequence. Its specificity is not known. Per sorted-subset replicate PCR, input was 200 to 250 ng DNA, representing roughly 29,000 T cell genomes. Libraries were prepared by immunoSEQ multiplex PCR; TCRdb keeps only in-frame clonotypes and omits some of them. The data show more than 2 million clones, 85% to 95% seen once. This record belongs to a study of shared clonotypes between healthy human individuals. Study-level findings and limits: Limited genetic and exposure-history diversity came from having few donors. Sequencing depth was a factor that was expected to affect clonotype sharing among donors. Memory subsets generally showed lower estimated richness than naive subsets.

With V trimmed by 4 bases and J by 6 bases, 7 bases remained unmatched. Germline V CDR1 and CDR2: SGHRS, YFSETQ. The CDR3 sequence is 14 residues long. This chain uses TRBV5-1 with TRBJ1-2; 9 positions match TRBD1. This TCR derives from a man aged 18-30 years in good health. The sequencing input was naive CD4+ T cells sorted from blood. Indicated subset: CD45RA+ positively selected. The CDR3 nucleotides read TGCGCCAGCAGCCCCCACACAGGGGGCAATGGCTACACCTTC. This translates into CASSPHTGGNGYTF.